A selection of T cell receptor beta chains follows, all from one sample in a study of Ad26.COV2.S vaccination and SARS-CoV-2 variants. The assay was immunoSEQ multiplex PCR, and TCRdb's table has in-frame clones only and misses some. The repertoire consists of approximately 420,000 clones, with 70% to 90% occurring once and the leading ten covering about 3.6%. This specimen consisted of peripheral blood, obtained in a trial of Ad26.COV2.S vaccine versus placebo. All receptors derive from a person aged 18-65 years who received the Ad26.COV2.S COVID-19 vaccine or a placebo. Each CDR3 is given with its conserved first and last residue. D genes are given only for firm matches. The size entry is marked missing in some rows and otherwise reads once, few, many or a size class.

d_call j_call clone_size v_call cdr3_aa cdr3_nt
. TRBJ1-2 . TRBV19 CASTPRDRIGYTF TGTGCCAGTACCCCTCGTGACAGAATTGGCTACACCTTC
. TRBJ1-6 . TRBV24-1 CATKYGLGRYSPLHF TGTGCCACCAAATACGGGCTGGGGCGATATTCACCCCTCCACTTT
. TRBJ2-7 . TRBV19 CASSTDRGDEQYF TGTGCCAGTAGTACCGACCGGGGAGACGAGCAGTACTTC
TRBD2 TRBJ2-7 few TRBV5-8 CASSRVSGGAYEQYF TGTGCCAGCAGCCGAGTTAGCGGGGGGGCCTACGAGCAGTACTTC
. TRBJ2-3 . TRBV13 CASSFAIGAEADTQYF TGTGCCAGCAGCTTTGCTATCGGGGCAGAGGCAGATACGCAGTATTTT
. TRBJ2-3 . TRBV11-3 CASSTRRTDTQYF TGTGCCAGCAGCACGCGACGGACAGATACGCAGTATTTT
. TRBJ2-5 . TRBV12-5 CASGLGETQYF TGTGCTAGTGGTTTGGGGGAGACCCAGTACTTC
. TRBJ1-1 . TRBV5-4 CASSSGQGANTEAFF TGTGCCAGCAGCTCGGGGCAGGGAGCGAACACTGAAGCTTTCTTT
TRBD1 TRBJ2-1 . TRBV3-1/TRBV3-2 CASSLGGYEQFF TGTGCCAGCAGCCTAGGGGGCTATGAGCAGTTCTTC
. TRBJ1-5 . TRBV7-9 CASSRDGNQPQHF TGTGCCAGCTCCAGGGATGGCAATCAGCCCCAGCATTTT
. TRBJ2-1 . TRBV18 CASSPPSRASYNEQFF TGTGCCAGCTCACCACCTTCCAGGGCCTCCTACAATGAGCAGTTCTTC
. TRBJ1-1 . TRBV20-1 CSARGGTPAFF TGCAGTGCTAGGGGGGGGACTCCGGCTTTCTTT
. TRBJ1-6 once TRBV15 CATSRDAAGSNSPLHF TGTGCCACCAGCAGAGATGCGGCGGGGAGTAATTCACCCCTCCACTTT
. TRBJ2-1 . TRBV5-1 CASSLGLPNEQFF TGCGCCAGCAGCCTGGGCCTTCCCAATGAGCAGTTCTTC
. TRBJ1-2 few TRBV5-6 CASSLGQTNGYTF TGTGCCAGCAGCTTGGGGCAGACAAATGGCTACACCTTC
. TRBJ2-1 few TRBV6-5 CASSSRGYNEQFF TGTGCCAGCAGTTCCCGGGGATACAATGAGCAGTTCTTC
TRBD1 TRBJ2-2 . TRBV5-1 CASGTGYTGELFF TGCGCCAGCGGGACAGGGTATACCGGGGAGCTGTTTTTT